These 5 T cell receptor beta chains share one sample of origin, sequenced in a study of CD8 T cells in ankylosing spondylitis (dated by TCRdb to 2016 to 2017). The library was obtained by 5' RACE. Reads for this sample came from an Illumina HiSeq 2500. TCRdb cleaned the public reads at Q25 with fastp, built clones with MiXCR and kept in-frame beta chains. Every CDR3 protein is listed once, alongside the most common genes and DNA of its rows. The sample table shows hundreds of thousands of distinct CDR3 sequences, and roughly 20% are seen once. In total, the top ten clones hold less than 15% of the sample. Sequencing used blood, either unsorted or a sorted T cell fraction (not recorded which). The receptors originated from a male donor with ankylosing spondylitis or in good health (not recorded which).

This clonotype appeared a few times. The chain links TRBV12-3 or TRBV12-4 to TRBJ2-3; TRBD2 is a possible D gene (7 bases). The CDR3 totals 16 residues. V lost 2 bases to trimming and J lost 2 bases, with 14 bases between them. The CDR3 DNA follows: TGTGCCAGCAGTTTATTCGGGGGGCGAGTCACAGATACGCAGTATTTT. This translates into CASSLFGGRVTDTQYF.

This clonotype was seen a few times. The V gene is TRBV5-1, the J gene TRBJ2-2; no firm D call. CDR3 length: 13 amino acids. Germline loops: CDR1 SGHRS, CDR2 YFSETQ. Trimming left V 0 bases short and J 6 bases short, with 6 bases between. The DNA for the CDR3 is TGCGCCAGCAGCTTGGAGGCCCCCGGGGAGCTGTTTTTT. This encodes CASSLEAPGELFF.

The rearrangement uses TRBV27 and TRBJ2-6; the D is unclear. CDR3 length equals 13 residues. Deletions cut 8 bases from V and 1 base from J, with 6 bases between. Germline-derived CDR1 and CDR2 are MNHEY and SMNVEV (reference sequence). In DNA form, the CDR3 reads TGTGCCAGCGGGTGGTCTGGGGCCAACGTCCTGACTTTC. Amino acids: CASGWSGANVLTF.

This clonotype occurred a few times. The chain uses TRBV20-1 and TRBJ2-1; TRBD2 agrees at 9 bases. Trimming removed 0 bases from V and 7 bases from J; junction bases left unmatched: 10. Per the germline V gene, CDR1 is DFQATT and CDR2 is SNEGSKA (reference sequence). The CDR3 spans 16 residues. The CDR3: CSARDLRGGAWNEQFF. CDR3 DNA sequence: TGCAGTGCTAGAGATCTTCGCGGGGGGGCTTGGAATGAGCAGTTCTTC.

The CDR3 DNA sequence: TGTGCCAGCAGCCAAGATAGGGAGGCTGGGGCCAACGTCCTGACTTTC. It translates to CASSQDREAGANVLTF. The chain recombines TRBV14 with TRBJ2-6, with a possible D match to TRBD2 (6 bases). Germline V gene data show CDR1 as SGHDN and CDR2 as FVKESK. The CDR3 runs 16 residues. Trimming removed 0 bases at V and 2 bases at J, with 8 bases between.